This T cell receptor beta chain derives from a study of T cell changes during pregnancy in multiple sclerosis (dated by TCRdb to the late 2010s). About the full investigation: The study examined how the T cell repertoire changed over the course of pregnancy in women with multiple sclerosis.

The library was generated by the immunoSEQ multiplex PCR assay. TCRdb retrieved this table from immuneACCESS and kept in-frame rearrangements only. Not all clones are present; in checked studies, unresolved V genes account for under half, and no reason is known for the remainder. Counted in this sample were 100,000 or so clones; 90% to 95% of them appeared once. Around 0.9% of the sample goes to the ten largest clones. Worth noting for this clone: Which antigen it targets is not known. The sample holds no much larger clone one base away, and base qualities are not on file.

This TCR was recovered from a female donor with multiple sclerosis, enrolled in a pregnancy study. The input for sequencing was peripheral blood, taken before pregnancy.

CDR3 sequence: CASSLNARTSGSYEQYF. The DNA sequence is as follows: TGTGCCAGCAGCTTGAACGCTCGGACTAGCGGATCCTACGAGCAGTACTTC. The chain uses TRBV5-5 and TRBJ2-7, with 10 bases aligning to TRBD2. The CDR3 measures 17 amino acids from cysteine to phenylalanine. CDR3 DNA is the only sequence kept; it has 51 bases, read in frame from the first base. The germline V gene (reference sequence) yields SGHKS for CDR1 and YYEKEE for CDR2. V is cut back by 1 base and J by 1 base, with 8 bases in the junction unmatched.